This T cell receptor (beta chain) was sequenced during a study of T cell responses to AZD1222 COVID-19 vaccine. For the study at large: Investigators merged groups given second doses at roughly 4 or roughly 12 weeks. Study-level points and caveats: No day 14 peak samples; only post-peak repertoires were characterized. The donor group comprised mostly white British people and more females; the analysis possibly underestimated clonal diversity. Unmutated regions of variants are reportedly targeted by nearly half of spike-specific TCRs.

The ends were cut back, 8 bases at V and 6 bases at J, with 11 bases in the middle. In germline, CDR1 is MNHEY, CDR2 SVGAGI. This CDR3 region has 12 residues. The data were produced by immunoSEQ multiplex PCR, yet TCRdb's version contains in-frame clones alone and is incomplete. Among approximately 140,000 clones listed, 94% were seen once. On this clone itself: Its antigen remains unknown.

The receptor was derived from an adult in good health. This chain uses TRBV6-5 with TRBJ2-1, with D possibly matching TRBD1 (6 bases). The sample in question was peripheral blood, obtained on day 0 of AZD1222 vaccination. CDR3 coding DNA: TGTGCCAGCTTCGACAGGATCAATGAGCAGTTCTTC. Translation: CASFDRINEQFF.